This TCR beta chain is from a study of blood T cells in healthy people across ages. Next came a second PCR, run for about 7 to 12 cycles, which used a sample-barcoded 5' primer along with a J-beta primer mix. MiXCR, run by TCRdb on the 5' RACE reads, gives a single entry per CDR3 protein. The sample lists about 1.8 million distinct CDR3 sequences, around half occurring once. This CDR3 is 17 amino acids long. CDR1 DFQATT and CDR2 SNEGSKA come from the germline V gene (reference sequence). Deletions cut 1 base from V and 2 bases from J, with 15 bases between. The source of this sequence is a woman aged 40 to 50 in good health. Sequenced sample: blood. The chain carries TRBV20-1 and TRBJ1-6; tentative D call: TRBD1 (6 bases). The CDR3 protein is CSARAADRSAYNSPLHF. CDR3 nucleotide sequence: TGCAGTGCTAGAGCCGCGGACAGATCCGCCTATAATTCACCCCTCCACTTT.